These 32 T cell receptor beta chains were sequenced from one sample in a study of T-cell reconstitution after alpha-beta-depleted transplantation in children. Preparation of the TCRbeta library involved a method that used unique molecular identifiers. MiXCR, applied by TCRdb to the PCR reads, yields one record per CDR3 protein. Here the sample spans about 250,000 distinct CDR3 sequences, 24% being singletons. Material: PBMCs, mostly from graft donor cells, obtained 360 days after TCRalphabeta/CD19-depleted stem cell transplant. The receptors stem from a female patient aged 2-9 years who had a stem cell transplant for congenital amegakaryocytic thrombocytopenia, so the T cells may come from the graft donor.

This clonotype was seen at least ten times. The CDR3 loop reads CSVVGKLFWETQYF. As DNA, the CDR3 is TGCAGCGTTGTGGGTAAACTCTTTTGGGAGACCCAGTACTTC. This chain links TRBV29-1 with TRBJ2-5; the D is unclear. Germline V gene data show CDR1 as SQVTM and CDR2 as ANQGSEA. Trimming cost V 4 bases and J 5 bases, with 17 bases left between them. CDR3 length: 14 amino acids.

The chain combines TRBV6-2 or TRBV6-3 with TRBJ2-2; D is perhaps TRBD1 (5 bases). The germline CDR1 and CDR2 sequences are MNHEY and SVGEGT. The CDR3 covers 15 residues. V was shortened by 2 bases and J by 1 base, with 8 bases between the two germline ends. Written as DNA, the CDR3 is TGTGCCAGCAGTTACACCAGGGAGAACACCGGGGAGCTGTTTTTT. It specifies CASSYTRENTGELFF.

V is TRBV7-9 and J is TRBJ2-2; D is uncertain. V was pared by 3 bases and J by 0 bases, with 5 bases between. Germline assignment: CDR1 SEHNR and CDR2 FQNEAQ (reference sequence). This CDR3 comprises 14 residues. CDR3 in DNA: TGTGCCAGCAGCTTTCGGTCGAACACCGGGGAGCTGTTTTTT. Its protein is CASSFRSNTGELFF. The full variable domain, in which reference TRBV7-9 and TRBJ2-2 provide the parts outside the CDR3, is DTGVSQNPRHKITKRGQNVTFRCDPISEHNRLYWYRQTLGQGPEFLTYFQNEAQLEKSRLLSDRFSAERPKGSFSTLEIQRTEQGDSAMYLCASSFRSNTGELFFGEGSRLTVL.

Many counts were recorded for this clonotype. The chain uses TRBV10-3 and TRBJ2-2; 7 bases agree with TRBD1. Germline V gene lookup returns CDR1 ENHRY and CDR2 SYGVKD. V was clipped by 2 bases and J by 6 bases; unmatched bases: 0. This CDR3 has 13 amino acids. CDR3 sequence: CAISEQGAGELFF. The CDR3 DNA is TGTGCCATCAGTGAGCAGGGGGCCGGGGAGCTGTTTTTT.

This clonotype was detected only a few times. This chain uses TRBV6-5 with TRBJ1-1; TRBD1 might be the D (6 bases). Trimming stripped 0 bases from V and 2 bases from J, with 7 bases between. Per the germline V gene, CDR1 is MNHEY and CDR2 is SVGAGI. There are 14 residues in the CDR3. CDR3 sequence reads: CASSYSGANTEAFF. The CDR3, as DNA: TGTGCCAGCAGTTACTCGGGGGCCAACACTGAAGCTTTCTTT.

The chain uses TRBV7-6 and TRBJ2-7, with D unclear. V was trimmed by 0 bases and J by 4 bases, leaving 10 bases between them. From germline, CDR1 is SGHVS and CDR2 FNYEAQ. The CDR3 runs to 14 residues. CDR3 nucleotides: TGTGCCAGCAGCTTAGCGCCTATGAGTTACGAGCAGTACTTC. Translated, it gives CASSLAPMSYEQYF.

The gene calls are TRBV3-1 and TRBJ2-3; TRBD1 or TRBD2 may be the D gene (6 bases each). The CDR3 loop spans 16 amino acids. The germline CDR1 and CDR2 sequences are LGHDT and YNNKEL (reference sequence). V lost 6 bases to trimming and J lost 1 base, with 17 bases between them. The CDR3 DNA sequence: TGTGCCAGCAGGAGAGGGTCGAGGGGGGGCACAGATACGCAGTATTTT. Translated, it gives CASRRGSRGGTDTQYF.

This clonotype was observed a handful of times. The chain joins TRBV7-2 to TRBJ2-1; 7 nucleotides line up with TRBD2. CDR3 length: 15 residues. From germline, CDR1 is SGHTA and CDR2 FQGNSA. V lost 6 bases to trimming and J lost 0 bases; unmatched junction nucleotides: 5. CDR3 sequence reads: CASRQAGSSYNEQFF. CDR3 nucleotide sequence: TGTGCCAGCAGGCAAGCGGGGAGCTCCTACAATGAGCAGTTCTTC.

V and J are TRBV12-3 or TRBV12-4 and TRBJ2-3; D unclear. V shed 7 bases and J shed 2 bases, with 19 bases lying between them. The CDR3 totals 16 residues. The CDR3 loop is CASTPDRAGVTDTQYF. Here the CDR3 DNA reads TGTGCCAGCACCCCTGATCGGGCCGGTGTCACAGATACGCAGTATTTT.

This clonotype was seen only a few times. CDR3 DNA sequence: TGTGCCAGCAGCAATGACGGGAAGGATCAGCCCCAGCATTTT. Translated: CASSNDGKDQPQHF. The chain carries TRBV12-3 or TRBV12-4 and TRBJ1-5; D unclear. The CDR3 covers 14 residues. Deletions cut 6 bases from V and 5 bases from J, with 14 bases between.

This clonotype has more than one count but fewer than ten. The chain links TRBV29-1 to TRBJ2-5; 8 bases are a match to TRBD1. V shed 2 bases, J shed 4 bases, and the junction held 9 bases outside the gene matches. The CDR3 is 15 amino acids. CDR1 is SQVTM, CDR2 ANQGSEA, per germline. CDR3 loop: CSVELVAGGGETQYF. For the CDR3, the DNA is TGCAGCGTTGAATTGGTGGCAGGGGGCGGAGAGACCCAGTACTTC.

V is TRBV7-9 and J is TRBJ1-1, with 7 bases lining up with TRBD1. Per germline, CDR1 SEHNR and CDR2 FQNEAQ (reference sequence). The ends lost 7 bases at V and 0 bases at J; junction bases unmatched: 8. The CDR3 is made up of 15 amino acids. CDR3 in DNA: TGTGCCAGCAACCACAGACAGGGAGTGAACACTGAAGCTTTCTTT. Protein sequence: CASNHRQGVNTEAFF.

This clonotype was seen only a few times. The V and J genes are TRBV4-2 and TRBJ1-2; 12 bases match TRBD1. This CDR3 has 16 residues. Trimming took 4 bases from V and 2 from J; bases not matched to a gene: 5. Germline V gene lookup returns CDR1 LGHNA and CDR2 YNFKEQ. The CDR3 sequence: CASSRTGTGGNYGYTF. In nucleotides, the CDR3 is TGTGCCAGCAGCCGAACGGGGACAGGGGGCAACTATGGCTACACCTTC.

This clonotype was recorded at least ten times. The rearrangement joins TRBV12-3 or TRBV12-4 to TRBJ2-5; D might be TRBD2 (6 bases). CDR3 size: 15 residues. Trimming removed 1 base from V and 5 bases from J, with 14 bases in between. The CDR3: CASSLGTGARETQYF. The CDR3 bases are TGTGCCAGCAGTTTAGGGACGGGAGCGAGGGAGACCCAGTACTTC.

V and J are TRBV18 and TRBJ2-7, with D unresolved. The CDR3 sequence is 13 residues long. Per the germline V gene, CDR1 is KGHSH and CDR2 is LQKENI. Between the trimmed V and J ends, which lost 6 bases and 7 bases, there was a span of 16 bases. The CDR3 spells CASSQGSKVEQYF. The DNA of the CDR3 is TGTGCCAGCTCGCAAGGGTCTAAGGTGGAGCAGTACTTC.

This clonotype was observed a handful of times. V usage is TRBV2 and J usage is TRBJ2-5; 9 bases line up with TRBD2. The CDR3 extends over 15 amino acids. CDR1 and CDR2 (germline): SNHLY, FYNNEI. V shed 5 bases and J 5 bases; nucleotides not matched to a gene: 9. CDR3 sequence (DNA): TGTGCCAGCAGTCCTCCGGGACTAGCTGGGGAGACCCAGTACTTC. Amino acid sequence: CASSPPGLAGETQYF. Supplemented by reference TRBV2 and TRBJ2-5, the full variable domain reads EPEVTQTPSHQVTQMGQEVILRCVPISNHLYFYWYRQILGQKVEFLVSFYNNEISEKSEIFDDQFSVERPDGSNFTLKIRSTKLEDSAMYFCASSPPGLAGETQYFGPGTRLLVL.

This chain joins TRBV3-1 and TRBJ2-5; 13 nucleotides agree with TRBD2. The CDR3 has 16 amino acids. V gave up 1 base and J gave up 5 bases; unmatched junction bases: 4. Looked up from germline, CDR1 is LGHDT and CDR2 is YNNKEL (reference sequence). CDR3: CASSQATSGGGETQYF. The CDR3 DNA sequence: TGTGCCAGCAGCCAAGCAACTAGCGGGGGGGGCGAGACCCAGTACTTC.

The CDR3 reads CAITFLSPTVGANTGELFF. The CDR3 nucleotides are TGTGCCATCACCTTTTTAAGTCCGACAGTTGGGGCGAACACCGGGGAGCTGTTTTTT. The V call is TRBV12-3 or TRBV12-4, the J call TRBJ2-2; a possible D gene is TRBD1 (5 bases). The CDR3 extends over 19 amino acids. The V gene lost 10 bases and the J gene lost 0 bases, with 27 bases spanning the gap.

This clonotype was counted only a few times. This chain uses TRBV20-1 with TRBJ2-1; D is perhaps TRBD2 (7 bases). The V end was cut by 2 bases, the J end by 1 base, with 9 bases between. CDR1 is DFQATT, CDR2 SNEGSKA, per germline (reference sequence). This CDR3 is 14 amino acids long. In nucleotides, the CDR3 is TGCAGTGCTAGACGGGGGGCGTCCTACAATGAGCAGTTCTTC. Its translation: CSARRGASYNEQFF.

The CDR3 region is CASRLAGLQETQYF. CDR3 bases: TGTGCCAGCAGGCTAGCGGGGCTCCAAGAGACCCAGTACTTC. The chain has TRBV28 and TRBJ2-5; 9 bases agree with TRBD2. Losses at the gene ends were 6 bases for V and 1 base for J; bases not matched to a gene: 3. Germline V gene data show CDR1 as MDHEN and CDR2 as SYDVKM. The CDR3 runs 14 residues.

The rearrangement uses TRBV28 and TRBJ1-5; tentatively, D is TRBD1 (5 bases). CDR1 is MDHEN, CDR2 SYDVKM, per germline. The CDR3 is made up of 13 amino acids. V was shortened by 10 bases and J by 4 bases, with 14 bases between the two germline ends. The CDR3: CAIAGTRNQPQHF. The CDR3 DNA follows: TGTGCCATCGCCGGGACTCGGAATCAGCCCCAGCATTTT.

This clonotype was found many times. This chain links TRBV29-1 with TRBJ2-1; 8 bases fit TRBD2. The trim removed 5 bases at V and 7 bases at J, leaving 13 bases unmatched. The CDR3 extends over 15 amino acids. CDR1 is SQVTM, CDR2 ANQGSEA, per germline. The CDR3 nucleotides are TGCAGCGTTTCCTATAGCGGGGCATACCGGAATGAGCAGTTCTTC. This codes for CSVSYSGAYRNEQFF.

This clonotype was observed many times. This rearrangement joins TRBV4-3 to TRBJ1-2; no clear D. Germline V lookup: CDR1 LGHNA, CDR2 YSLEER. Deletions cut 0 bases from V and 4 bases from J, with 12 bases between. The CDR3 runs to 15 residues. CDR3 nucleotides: TGCGCCAGCAGCCAAGATGGATCCGTAAGCTATGGCTACACCTTC. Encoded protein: CASSQDGSVSYGYTF.

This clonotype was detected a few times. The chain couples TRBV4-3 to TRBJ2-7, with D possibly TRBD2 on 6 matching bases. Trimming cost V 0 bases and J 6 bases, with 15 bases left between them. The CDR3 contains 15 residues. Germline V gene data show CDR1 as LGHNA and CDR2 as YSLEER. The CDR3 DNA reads TGCGCCAGCAGCCAAGAGGGGGGAGATTGGGGCGAGCAGTACTTC. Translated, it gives CASSQEGGDWGEQYF.

The CDR3 region is CASSPQGHEQFF. CDR3 DNA sequence: TGTGCCAGCAGCCCCCAGGGACATGAGCAGTTCTTC. V and J are TRBV3-1 and TRBJ2-1; D is tentatively TRBD1 or TRBD2 (5 bases each). Germline assignment: CDR1 LGHDT and CDR2 YNNKEL (reference sequence). Trimming removed 4 bases from V and 8 bases from J, with 9 bases in between. This CDR3 comprises 12 residues.

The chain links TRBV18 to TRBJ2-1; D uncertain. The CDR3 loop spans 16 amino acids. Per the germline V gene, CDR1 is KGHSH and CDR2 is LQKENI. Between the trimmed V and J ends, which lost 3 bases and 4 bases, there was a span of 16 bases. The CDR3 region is CASSPLNSQFYNEQFF. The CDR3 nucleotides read TGTGCCAGCTCACCTCTCAACTCCCAATTTTACAATGAGCAGTTCTTC.

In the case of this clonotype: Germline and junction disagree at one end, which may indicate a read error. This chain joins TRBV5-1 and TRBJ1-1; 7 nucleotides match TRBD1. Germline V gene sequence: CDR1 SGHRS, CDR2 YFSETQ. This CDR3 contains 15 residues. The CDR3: CASSLMAGGDTESFF. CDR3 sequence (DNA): TGCGCCAGCAGCTTGATGGCAGGGGGGGACACTGAATCTTTCTTT.

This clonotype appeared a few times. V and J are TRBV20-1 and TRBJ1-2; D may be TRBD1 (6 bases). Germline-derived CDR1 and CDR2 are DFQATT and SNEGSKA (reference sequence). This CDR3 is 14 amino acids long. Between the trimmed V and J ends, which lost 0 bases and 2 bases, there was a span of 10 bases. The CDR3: CSARDGQSNYGYTF. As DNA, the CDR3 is TGCAGTGCTAGAGATGGACAGTCAAACTATGGCTACACCTTC.

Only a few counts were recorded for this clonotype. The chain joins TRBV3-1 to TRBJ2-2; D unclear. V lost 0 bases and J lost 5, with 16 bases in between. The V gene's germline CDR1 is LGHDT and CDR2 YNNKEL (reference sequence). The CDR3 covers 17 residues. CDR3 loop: CASSQDPAWLGTGELFF. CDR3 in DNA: TGTGCCAGCAGCCAAGATCCGGCTTGGCTAGGAACCGGGGAGCTGTTTTTT.

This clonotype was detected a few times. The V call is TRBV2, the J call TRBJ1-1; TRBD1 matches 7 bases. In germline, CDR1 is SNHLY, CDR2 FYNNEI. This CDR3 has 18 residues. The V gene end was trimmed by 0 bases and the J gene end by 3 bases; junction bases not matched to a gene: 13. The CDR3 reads CASSEALLDRAKDTEAFF. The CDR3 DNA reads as TGTGCCAGCAGTGAAGCGCTTCTAGACAGGGCAAAGGACACTGAAGCTTTCTTT.

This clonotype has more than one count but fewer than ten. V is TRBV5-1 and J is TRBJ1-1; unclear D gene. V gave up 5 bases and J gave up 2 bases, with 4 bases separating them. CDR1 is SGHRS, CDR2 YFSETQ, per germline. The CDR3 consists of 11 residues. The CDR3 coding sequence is TGCGCCAGCAGGGGAAACACTGAAGCTTTCTTT. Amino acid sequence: CASRGNTEAFF. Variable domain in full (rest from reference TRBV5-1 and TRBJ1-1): KAGVTQTPRYLIKTRGQQVTLSCSPISGHRSVSWYQQTPGQGLQFLFEYFSETQRNKGNFPGRFSGRQFSNSRSEMNVSTLELGDSALYLCASRGNTEAFFGQGTRLTVV.

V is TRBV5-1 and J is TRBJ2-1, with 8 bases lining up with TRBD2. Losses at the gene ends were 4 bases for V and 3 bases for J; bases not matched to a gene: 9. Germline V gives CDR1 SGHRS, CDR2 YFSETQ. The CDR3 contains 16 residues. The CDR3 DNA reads TGCGCCAGCAGCCCCCCCACTAGCGGAGTCTACAATGAGCAGTTCTTC. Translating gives CASSPPTSGVYNEQFF.